These 32 T cell receptor beta chains came from one sample sequenced in a study of post-analysis software for immune sequencing data (dated by TCRdb to the mid-2010s). Overall study outcomes, separate from this receptor: Patients showed significantly higher frequencies than controls for about 5 TRBV segments, among them TRBV5-6, TRBV5-1 and TRBV20-1.

These receptors have no known antigen. Library preparation employed PCR. Sequencing relied on an Illumina HiSeq 2500. To reduce PCR and sequencing biases, unique molecular identifiers were built into the TCR beta cDNA libraries. TCRdb's own reprocessing of the public reads used fastp at Q25 and MiXCR and kept productive beta chains. Here each entry gathers all rows of one CDR3 protein and keeps the most common genes and DNA. This sample has about 540,000 distinct CDR3 sequences in its table, and around 36% of those were observed once. The top ten clonotypes cover 6% of the sample. Sample: blood. The origin of the receptors is a girl under 18 with multiple sclerosis.

The chain is built from TRBV12-3 or TRBV12-4 and TRBJ1-5; 8 bases are shared with TRBD1. The CDR3 length is 14 residues. After removal of 6 bases from V and 6 bases from J, the junction contained 7 bases not matched to a gene. CDR3: CASRSDRGAQPQHF. The DNA for the CDR3 is TGTGCCAGCAGAAGTGACAGGGGAGCTCAGCCCCAGCATTTT.

V gene TRBV6-5 combines with J gene TRBJ1-5, with 7 nucleotides matching TRBD1. The junction had 7 bases not matched to a gene; V was cut back by 6 bases and J by 2 bases. The CDR3 is 15 residues long. Per germline, CDR1 MNHEY and CDR2 SVGAGI. The chain's CDR3 is CASSFDRDGNQPQHF. The CDR3 DNA reads as TGTGCCAGCAGCTTCGACAGGGATGGCAATCAGCCCCAGCATTTT.

The genes are TRBV7-6 and TRBJ2-1; 8 bases map to TRBD2. J gave up 2 bases and V 3 bases, and 3 bases lay outside the gene matches. The CDR3 consists of 15 residues. Looked up from germline, CDR1 is SGHVS and CDR2 is FNYEAQ. CDR3 region: CASSFSGDTYNEQFF. Written as DNA, the CDR3 is TGTGCCAGCAGCTTTAGCGGGGATACCTACAATGAGCAGTTCTTC.

Regarding this clonotype: At one end, the junction sequence differs from germline, possibly due to a read error. V is TRBV7-9 and J is TRBJ1-4; no clear D. Germline CDR1 and CDR2: SEHNR and FQNEAQ (reference sequence). The CDR3 covers 13 residues. The CDR3 spells CASSLGRDEKLLF. The DNA of the CDR3 is TGTGCCAGCAGCTTAGGCCGGGATGAAAAACTGCTTTTT.

V and J are TRBV6-1 and TRBJ1-5; D unclear. The CDR3 loop spans 15 amino acids. Germline V gene data show CDR1 as MNHNS and CDR2 as SASEGT. Trimming removed 1 base at V and 9 bases at J, with 16 bases between. The CDR3: CASSEVVGSGRPQHF. CDR3 bases: TGTGCCAGCAGTGAAGTGGTAGGATCGGGCCGGCCCCAGCATTTT.

This clonotype was recorded a few times. V gene TRBV11-2 combines with J gene TRBJ2-1; no definite D call. The CDR3 runs 13 residues. The V and J ends lost 5 bases and 12 bases respectively, with 17 bases between them. Per germline, CDR1 SGHAT and CDR2 FQNNGV. CDR3 protein: CASSQAGRRAQFF. The CDR3 DNA sequence: TGTGCCAGCAGCCAGGCCGGGCGGCGAGCGCAGTTCTTC. Supplemented by reference TRBV11-2 and TRBJ2-1, the full variable domain reads EAGVAQSPRYKIIEKRQSVAFWCNPISGHATLYWYQQILGQGPKLLIQFQNNGVVDDSQLPKDRFSAERLKGVDSTLKIQPAKLEDSAVYLCASSQAGRRAQFFGPGTRLTVL.

This clonotype was detected only a few times. The CDR3 DNA reads as TGTGCCAGCAGTCCTACTAGCGGGGGTGGTGATACGCAGTATTTT. This codes for CASSPTSGGGDTQYF. The rearrangement links TRBV28 to TRBJ2-3, with 11 positions matching TRBD2. This CDR3 is 15 amino acids long. J was trimmed by 6 bases and V by 5 bases; bases with no gene match: 7. Germline-derived CDR1 and CDR2 are MDHEN and SYDVKM.

This chain links TRBV20-1 with TRBJ1-1; D uncertain. Germline lookup yields CDR1 DFQATT and CDR2 SNEGSKA (reference sequence). The V and J ends lost 6 bases and 4 bases respectively, with 18 bases between them. This CDR3 spans 14 amino acids. This CDR3 is CSAPKRAGLTEAFF. CDR3 bases: TGCAGTGCCCCAAAAAGGGCCGGTCTCACTGAAGCTTTCTTT.

About this clonotype: One junction end does not reproduce the germline sequence, and a read error may be involved. The CDR3 nucleotides are TGTGCCGGCAGCCAAGCGGCTAACTATGGCTACACCTTC. It is translated as CAGSQAANYGYTF. The V call is TRBV3-1, the J call TRBJ1-2; the D is unclear. The V gene's germline CDR1 is LGHDT and CDR2 YNNKEL (reference sequence). The CDR3 has 13 amino acids.

This clonotype appeared a few times. V and J are TRBV7-2 and TRBJ1-2; possibly TRBD1 for D (5 bases). The germline CDR1 and CDR2 sequences are SGHTA and FQGNSA. This CDR3 contains 14 residues. The V and J ends lost 5 bases and 0 bases respectively, with 10 bases between them. CDR3 amino acids: CASSQVGANYGYTF. CDR3 sequence (DNA): TGTGCCAGCAGCCAGGTGGGGGCTAACTATGGCTACACCTTC.

This chain joins TRBV5-1 and TRBJ2-3, with D maybe TRBD2 (6 bases). The CDR3 is 13 residues long. Per the germline V gene, CDR1 is SGHRS and CDR2 is YFSETQ. V was trimmed by 4 bases and J by 4 bases, leaving 10 bases between them. The CDR3: CASSPGGSDTQYF. Here the CDR3 DNA reads TGCGCCAGCAGCCCCGGGGGTTCAGATACGCAGTATTTT.

The chain employs TRBV4-1 and TRBJ2-7, with 8 bases aligning to TRBD1. The length of the CDR3 is 14 residues. Germline-derived CDR1 and CDR2 are MGHRA and YSYEKL. Germline trimming cut 1 base from V and 6 bases from J; bases unmatched to any gene: 5. CDR3 amino acids: CASSQGGQGPEQYF. The CDR3 DNA sequence: TGCGCCAGCAGCCAAGGAGGACAGGGTCCCGAGCAGTACTTC.

This chain joins TRBV12-3 or TRBV12-4 and TRBJ2-1; D ambiguous. V was clipped by 8 bases and J by 3 bases, with 14 bases between them. The CDR3 is 14 amino acids. The CDR3, as DNA: TGTGCCAGCCGAAGTACCAACCTCTACAATGAGCAGTTCTTC. Translation gives CASRSTNLYNEQFF.

This rearrangement joins TRBV7-9 to TRBJ1-4, with a weak D call TRBD1 (5 bases). CDR1 is SEHNR, CDR2 FQNEAQ, per germline (reference sequence). Trimming took 4 bases from V and 8 from J, leaving 14 bases between them. This CDR3 is built from 14 residues. Written as DNA, the CDR3 is TGTGCCAGCAGCTCAGCCGGGACGGCGGAAAAACTGTTTTTT. Amino acid sequence: CASSSAGTAEKLFF.

The chain has TRBV7-9 and TRBJ1-1; D remains unclear. The CDR3 extends over 13 amino acids. CDR1 and CDR2 from the germline V gene are SEHNR and FQNEAQ (reference sequence). V was cut by 3 bases and J by 6 bases, with 11 bases left in between. The CDR3 DNA is TGTGCCAGCAGCTTGGGGAGTTACGCTGAAGCTTTCTTT. This sequence encodes CASSLGSYAEAFF.

In DNA, the CDR3 is TGTGCCAGCAGTCGAGGACTAGCGGGGCGCCAAGAGACCCAGTACTTC. This gives the protein CASSRGLAGRQETQYF. The chain employs TRBV27 and TRBJ2-5; 12 positions agree with TRBD2. Germline V gene sequence: CDR1 MNHEY, CDR2 SMNVEV (reference sequence). The CDR3 length is 16 residues. V was pared by 5 bases and J by 1 base, with 5 bases of the junction left unmatched.

The genes are TRBV24-1 and TRBJ2-1; 12 positions agree with TRBD2. CDR1 and CDR2 (germline): KGHDR, SFDVKD. This CDR3 comprises 17 residues. Unmatched junction bases numbered 6, after V lost 3 bases and J lost 4 bases. As DNA, the CDR3 is TGTGCCACCAGTGATACGACTAGCGGGGGACTATACAATGAGCAGTTCTTC. This gives the protein CATSDTTSGGLYNEQFF.

The rearrangement links TRBV5-1 to TRBJ2-5, with D possibly being TRBD1 (5 bases). Trimming took 5 bases from V and 3 from J, leaving 14 bases between them. CDR1 and CDR2 from the germline V gene are SGHRS and YFSETQ. CDR3 length: 14 residues. CDR3 region: CASSSGQVEETQYF. For the CDR3, the DNA is TGCGCCAGCAGTTCCGGACAAGTAGAAGAGACCCAGTACTTC.

This chain connects TRBV9 to TRBJ2-5; 10 nucleotides align to TRBD2. Germline trimming cut 4 bases from V and 0 bases from J; bases unmatched to any gene: 12. This CDR3 has 18 residues. The germline gives CDR1 SGDLS, CDR2 YYNGEE. The CDR3, as DNA: TGTGCCAGCAGCCCTCGGGCTAGCGGGGGCGAGTACCAAGAGACCCAGTACTTC. Residues: CASSPRASGGEYQETQYF.

The sample holds a few counts of this clonotype. CDR3 nucleotides: TGTGCCAGCAGCCTCGACAGGGACAATGAGCAGTTCTTC. Residues: CASSLDRDNEQFF. The chain carries TRBV13 and TRBJ2-1; TRBD1 matches 7 bases. The CDR3 covers 13 residues. Germline CDR1 is PRHDT and CDR2 is FYEKMQ (reference sequence). The trim removed 5 bases at V and 5 bases at J, leaving 3 bases unmatched.

The rearrangement joins TRBV18 to TRBJ2-7; 8 positions agree with TRBD2. Germline CDR1 and CDR2: KGHSH and LQKENI. CDR3 length: 14 residues. V gave up 4 bases and J gave up 2 bases; unmatched junction bases: 4. CDR3 nucleotide sequence: TGTGCCAGCTCACAGACTAGCGTAGCCTACGAGCAGTACTTC. This codes for CASSQTSVAYEQYF. Together with reference TRBV18 and TRBJ2-7, the CDR3 gives the full variable domain: NAGVMQNPRHLVRRRGQEARLRCSPMKGHSHVYWYRQLPEEGLKFMVYLQKENIIDESGMPKERFSAEFPKEGPSILRIQQVVRGDSAAYFCASSQTSVAYEQYFGPGTRLTVT.

This clonotype was detected only once. A read error may be the cause here, since a much bigger clone is one base away. The CDR3 ends on some other residue instead of the conserved phenylalanine or tryptophan, so this is likely a read error. CDR3 nucleotide sequence: TGTGCCAGCAGACGGACCTCCACTCGGGCAGATACGCAGTATTTG. Its translation is CASRRTSTRADTQYL. V usage is TRBV6-5 and J usage is TRBJ2-3; D unresolved. The CDR3 sequence is 15 residues long. CDR1 and CDR2 from the germline V gene are MNHEY and SVGAGI. The ends were cut back, 6 bases at V and 4 bases at J, with 17 bases in the middle.

This chain joins TRBV2 and TRBJ1-6; 7 bases are shared with TRBD1. The trim removed 1 base at V and 6 bases at J, leaving 3 bases unmatched. The germline CDR1 and CDR2 sequences are SNHLY and FYNNEI. The CDR3 consists of 15 residues. The CDR3 DNA follows: TGTGCCAGCAGTGAAGAGGGGGCTCGTAATTCACCCCTCCACTTT. Translation: CASSEEGARNSPLHF.

Concerning this clonotype: Mismatch with germline at one junction end may stem from a read error. V gene TRBV10-3 combines with J gene TRBJ2-5; 8 nucleotides match TRBD1. The DNA end favors TRBJ2-7, so the J call may be wrong. This CDR3 has 15 residues. Germline CDR1 and CDR2: ENHRY and SYGVKD. DNA for the CDR3: TGTGCCGTCAGTGGACAGACAGGGGCTGGTCACGAGCAGTACTTC. Protein: CAVSGQTGAGHEQYF.

This clonotype has more than one count but fewer than ten. The rearrangement joins TRBV7-9 to TRBJ2-5, with a weak D call TRBD1 (6 bases). The V end lost 5 bases, the J end lost 3 bases, and 13 bases lay between the germline ends. Per the germline V gene, CDR1 is SEHNR and CDR2 is FQNEAQ (reference sequence). CDR3 length equals 14 residues. In DNA form, the CDR3 reads TGTGCCAGCAGCCACGGGACACTTAAAGAGACCCAGTACTTC. It encodes CASSHGTLKETQYF.

The V and J genes are TRBV7-3 and TRBJ2-3; TRBD2 aligns across 10 bases. The CDR3 runs 15 residues. Germline lookup yields CDR1 SGHTA and CDR2 FQGTGA. Unmatched junction bases numbered 6, after V lost 4 bases and J lost 5 bases. The CDR3 DNA follows: TGTGCCAGCAGCTCCCAGCGGGGGGGCGGAGATACGCAGTATTTT. Its protein product is CASSSQRGGGDTQYF.

This clonotype has a handful of counts. V is TRBV11-2 and J is TRBJ1-1, with D perhaps TRBD1 (6 bases). The CDR3 has 16 amino acids. V was trimmed by 5 bases and J by 2 bases, leaving 18 bases between them. The germline V gene encodes CDR1 SGHAT and CDR2 FQNNGV. The CDR3 loop is CASSDVGNRANTEAFF. Written as DNA, the CDR3 is TGTGCCAGCAGCGACGTGGGGAACAGGGCTAACACTGAAGCTTTCTTT.

This sequence joins TRBV6-5 and TRBJ2-2; D remains unclear. In germline, CDR1 is MNHEY, CDR2 SVGAGI. This CDR3 is 13 amino acids long. Trimming pared 4 bases from V and 0 bases from J, leaving 3 bases between. The DNA for the CDR3 is TGTGCCAGCAGTTTGACGAACACCGGGGAGCTGTTTTTT. Its translation is CASSLTNTGELFF.

The chain uses TRBV18 and TRBJ2-1; 7 bases fit TRBD1. The junction had 3 bases not matched to a gene; V was cut back by 2 bases and J by 2 bases. Germline lookup yields CDR1 KGHSH and CDR2 LQKENI. This CDR3 has 15 amino acids. The CDR3 sequence is CASSPEGAAYNEQFF. The CDR3 DNA reads as TGTGCCAGCTCACCAGAGGGGGCCGCCTACAATGAGCAGTTCTTC.

This clonotype was recorded a few times. The chain employs TRBV4-1 and TRBJ1-4; 9 nucleotides agree with TRBD1. CDR3 size: 15 residues. Germline values: CDR1 MGHRA, CDR2 YSYEKL. Trimming took 4 bases from V and 11 from J; bases not matched to a gene: 11. The CDR3 region has the DNA TGCGCCAGCAGCCCTCCCGGACAGGGGAAGGGGAAACTGTTTTTT. Its protein product is CASSPPGQGKGKLFF.

A few counts support this clonotype. The rearrangement joins TRBV12-3 or TRBV12-4 to TRBJ2-5, with TRBD1 as a possible D gene (6 bases). Trimming removed 4 bases from V and 5 bases from J, with 20 bases in between. The CDR3 sequence is 16 residues long. As DNA, the CDR3 is TGTGCCAGCAGTTCCCGACCCTCAACAGGGAAGGAGACCCAGTACTTC. This sequence encodes CASSSRPSTGKETQYF.

This chain connects TRBV10-2 to TRBJ1-2; TRBD1 matches 7 bases. The CDR3 totals 14 residues. CDR1 WSHSY and CDR2 SAAADI come from the germline V gene. V dropped 0 bases and J dropped 7; count of bases not matched to a gene: 5. The DNA of the CDR3 is TGCGCCAGCAGTGAGTCTAGACAGGGCCTTGGCTACACCTTC. It codes for CASSESRQGLGYTF.